The clone carrying this TCR beta chain was detected only a few times. Trimming at V came to 4 bases and at J to 2 bases, leaving 5 bases not matched to a gene. Germline V gene sequence: CDR1 SGHRS, CDR2 YFSETQ. There are 14 residues in the CDR3. Construction of the TCRbeta library involved unique molecular identifiers. TCRdb fed the PCR reads into MiXCR, producing one record per CDR3 protein. The data show around 600,000 distinct CDR3 sequences, approximately 10% seen once. This sample stems from a study of T-cell reconstitution after alpha-beta-depleted transplantation in children. This chain joins TRBV5-1 and TRBJ2-5, with TRBD1 identical over 7 bases. The source was PBMCs from the stem cell graft donor, collected from the stem cell graft. This clonotype was obtained from a human donor who donated a stem cell graft to a child with acute myeloid leukemia. The CDR3 nucleotides are TGCGCCAGCAGCCCCTTGACAGGGCAAGAGACCCAGTACTTC. It codes for CASSPLTGQETQYF.